This passage covers 31 T cell receptor beta chains from one sample sequenced in a study of blood T cell repertoires in COVID-19. Sequencing used immunoSEQ multiplex PCR; TCRdb keeps in-frame clones, though not all of them. The table lists around 150,000 clones, over 60% of them singletons. The sequenced sample consisted of peripheral blood. The source of these receptors is a man aged 55 to 70 with acute or convalescent COVID-19.

The chain links TRBV30 to TRBJ1-2, with TRBD1 matching 7 bases. V lost 0 bases and J lost 8; bases outside the gene matches: 9. In germline, CDR1 is GTSNPN, CDR2 SVGIG (reference sequence). CDR3 length equals 14 residues. CDR3: CAWSVHQGGRGYTF. The CDR3 region has the DNA TGTGCCTGGAGTGTACACCAGGGGGGACGGGGCTACACCTTC.

The V and J genes are TRBV6-1 and TRBJ1-5; the D gene is possibly TRBD1 (5 bases). Trimming left V 2 bases short and J 2 bases short, with 10 bases between. The CDR3 is made up of 15 amino acids. Germline CDR1 is MNHNS and CDR2 is SASEGT. The CDR3 sequence is CASSEPGGGNQPQHF. The CDR3 bases are TGTGCCAGCAGTGAACCCGGGGGAGGCAATCAGCCCCAGCATTTT.

The chain recombines TRBV7-9 with TRBJ1-6; 12 bases align to TRBD1. The CDR3 is made up of 15 amino acids. V shed 5 bases, J shed 9 bases, and the junction held 5 bases outside the gene matches. Germline CDR1 reads SEHNR; CDR2 reads FQNEAQ (reference sequence). In DNA form, the CDR3 reads TGTGCCAGCAGCGTGGGACAGGGGGCAATTTCACCCCTCCACTTT. It codes for CASSVGQGAISPLHF.

As for this clone: Distinct nucleotide sequences in the sample also encode this CDR3. The chain recombines TRBV5-1 with TRBJ2-6, with 12 nucleotides matching TRBD1. The trim removed 2 bases at V and 4 bases at J, leaving 7 bases unmatched. Per the germline V gene, CDR1 is SGHRS and CDR2 is YFSETQ. CDR3 size: 18 residues. The CDR3, as DNA: TGCGCCAGCAGCTTAGGGACAGGGGGCGGGGTGGGGGCCAACGTCCTGACTTTC. This sequence encodes CASSLGTGGGVGANVLTF.

CDR3 nucleotides: TGTGCCAGCAGCTTGACATATTACGAGCAGTACTTC. Translating gives CASSLTYYEQYF. The chain carries TRBV5-5 and TRBJ2-7; D ambiguous. CDR1 is SGHKS and CDR2 is YYEKEE in the germline V gene (reference sequence). The CDR3 extends over 12 amino acids. V lost 1 base, J lost 4 bases, and 6 bases lay in between.

The V and J genes are TRBV5-5 and TRBJ2-5, with 12 bases matching TRBD2. The CDR3 loop spans 13 amino acids. CDR1 is SGHKS, CDR2 YYEKEE, per germline (reference sequence). V shed 6 bases, J shed 8 bases, and the junction held 5 bases outside the gene matches. The CDR3 bases are TGTGCCAGCACCATGACTAGCGGGGGAACCCAGTACTTC. Its protein is CASTMTSGGTQYF.

The chain carries TRBV12-3 or TRBV12-4 and TRBJ1-2; D uncertain. This CDR3 region has 13 residues. The ends were cut back, 5 bases at V and 8 bases at J, with 15 bases in the middle. The CDR3 DNA reads TGTGCCAGCAGTCCCTCGGTCGCTCGCGGCTACACCTTC. As protein: CASSPSVARGYTF.

This rearrangement joins TRBV6-5 to TRBJ1-2; D possibly corresponds to TRBD1 (5 bases). Trimming removed 4 bases from V and 4 bases from J, with 13 bases in between. Per the germline V gene, CDR1 is MNHEY and CDR2 is SVGAGI. This CDR3 spans 14 amino acids. The chain's CDR3 is CASSFPGGFYGYTF. CDR3 DNA: TGTGCCAGCAGTTTCCCGGGGGGGTTCTATGGCTACACCTTC.

This chain uses TRBV11-2 with TRBJ1-1; D is undetermined. The CDR3 has 14 amino acids. Trimming cost V 5 bases and J 4 bases, with 14 bases left between them. Germline CDR1 SGHAT, CDR2 FQNNGV. CDR3 amino acids: CASSPVGAGTEAFF. In nucleotides, the CDR3 is TGTGCCAGCAGCCCCGTAGGCGCGGGCACTGAAGCTTTCTTT. The whole variable domain, filled in from reference TRBV11-2 and TRBJ1-1, reads EAGVAQSPRYKIIEKRQSVAFWCNPISGHATLYWYQQILGQGPKLLIQFQNNGVVDDSQLPKDRFSAERLKGVDSTLKIQPAKLEDSAVYLCASSPVGAGTEAFFGQGTRLTVV.

The rearrangement joins TRBV7-3 to TRBJ2-4, with 9 bases lining up with TRBD1. Germline assignment: CDR1 SGHTA and CDR2 FQGTGA. The CDR3 loop spans 14 amino acids. With V trimmed by 5 bases and J by 15 bases, 14 bases remained unmatched. CDR3 in DNA: TGTGCCAGCAGCGCCTCCGGGACAGGGTCCTCCCTGTACTTC. Encoded protein: CASSASGTGSSLYF.

This clone was observed once. The CDR3 is CASSPRSVNTEAFF. The CDR3 nucleotides read TGTGCCAGCAGCCCTAGGTCAGTGAACACTGAAGCTTTCTTT. J is TRBJ1-1 and V is TRBV3-1 (or the pseudogene TRBV3-2); D is uncertain. The CDR3 sequence is 14 residues long. Trimming took off 4 bases at V and 0 bases at J, with 9 bases between the two ends. Germline loops: CDR1 LGHDT, CDR2 YNNKEL (reference sequence).

This clone has a handful of counts. The chain couples TRBV25-1 to TRBJ2-7; the D gene is possibly TRBD1 (5 bases). The CDR3 loop spans 14 amino acids. Germline V gene data show CDR1 as MGHDK and CDR2 as SYGVNS. V was clipped by 7 bases and J by 5 bases, with 18 bases between them. CDR3 sequence reads: CASNRAGLIHEQYF. The CDR3 coding sequence is TGTGCCAGCAATCGAGCAGGGTTGATCCACGAGCAGTACTTC.

V is TRBV3-1 (or the pseudogene TRBV3-2) and J is TRBJ2-7, with D possibly TRBD1 on 7 matching bases. Germline V gene lookup returns CDR1 LGHDT and CDR2 YNNKEL (reference sequence). The CDR3 is 14 amino acids. Trimming shortened V by 1 base and J by 7 bases, and 14 bases separated the two germline ends. The CDR3 is CASSQGRGAGEQYF. The CDR3, as DNA: TGTGCCAGCAGCCAAGGCAGGGGGGCGGGAGAGCAGTACTTC.

J is TRBJ2-1 and V is TRBV19; 13 bases are shared with TRBD2. CDR1 is LNHDA and CDR2 is SQIVND in the germline V gene (reference sequence). V lost 4 bases and J lost 1; bases outside the gene matches: 10. This CDR3 region has 19 residues. The CDR3 DNA is TGTGCCAGTAGTACCCTGGGACTAGCGGGGAGTGAATCCTACAATGAGCAGTTCTTC. This sequence encodes CASSTLGLAGSESYNEQFF.

The chain couples TRBV6-5 to TRBJ1-1; D perhaps matches TRBD1 (6 bases). Germline V gives CDR1 MNHEY, CDR2 SVGAGI. V lost 1 base and J 5 bases, leaving 8 bases between the germline ends. This CDR3 is 13 amino acids long. The CDR3 bases are TGTGCCAGCAGTTACTTGCAGGGGACTGAAGCTTTCTTT. As protein: CASSYLQGTEAFF.

This chain uses TRBV5-4 with TRBJ2-7; TRBD2 matches at 7 bases. V was pared by 4 bases and J by 2 bases, with 6 bases of the junction left unmatched. The CDR3 runs to 14 residues. From germline, CDR1 is SGHNT and CDR2 YYREEE (reference sequence). In DNA, the CDR3 is TGTGCCAGCAGCAGCGGGACCCTTGCCTACGAGCAGTACTTC. It codes for CASSSGTLAYEQYF.

This clone has at least ten counts. The chain carries TRBV6-2 or TRBV6-3 and TRBJ1-1, with 7 bases identical to TRBD1. The J segment lost 5 bases and the V segment lost 2 bases, leaving 17 bases of the junction unmatched. CDR1 and CDR2 from the germline V gene are MNHEY and SVGEGT. CDR3 length equals 18 residues. The CDR3 DNA follows: TGTGCCAGCAGTTACCCTAGAGACTCTGACAGGGTCAGAACTGAAGCTTTCTTT. Encoded protein: CASSYPRDSDRVRTEAFF.

The J gene is TRBJ1-5, the V gene TRBV6-6; 10 nucleotides agree with TRBD1. The V segment lost 5 bases and the J segment 4 bases; nucleotides outside the gene matches: 5. Germline loops: CDR1 MNHNY, CDR2 SVGAGI (reference sequence). CDR3 length equals 15 residues. As DNA, the CDR3 is TGTGCCAGCAGTCTACCGGGACAGGGGAATCAGCCCCAGCATTTT. Protein product: CASSLPGQGNQPQHF.

The chain couples TRBV9 to TRBJ2-2; 9 bases are a match to TRBD2. The CDR3 spans 15 residues. Germline V CDR1 and CDR2: SGDLS, YYNGEE. Trimming at V came to 8 bases and at J to 2 bases, leaving 7 bases not matched to a gene. CDR3: CASQRGAFNTGELFF. The CDR3 DNA reads TGTGCCAGTCAGCGGGGGGCCTTTAACACCGGGGAGCTGTTTTTT. The full variable domain, completed using reference TRBV9 and TRBJ2-2, is DSGVTQTPKHLITATGQRVTLRCSPRSGDLSVYWYQQSLDQGLQFLIQYYNGEERAKGNILERFSAQQFPDLHSELNLSSLELGDSALYFCASQRGAFNTGELFFGEGSRLTVL.

This chain joins TRBV28 and TRBJ1-2, with 8 positions matching TRBD1. From germline, CDR1 is MDHEN and CDR2 SYDVKM. With 3 bases clipped from V and 2 bases from J, the junction kept 2 bases outside the gene matches. The CDR3 is 14 residues long. The CDR3 nucleotides read TGTGCCAGCAGTTTGGACAGGGACAACTATGGCTACACCTTC. It translates to CASSLDRDNYGYTF.

This rearrangement joins TRBV10-3 to TRBJ2-7; 9 nucleotides line up with TRBD1. This CDR3 region has 15 residues. V was pared by 2 bases and J by 2 bases, with 4 bases of the junction left unmatched. CDR1 and CDR2 from the germline V gene are ENHRY and SYGVKD. CDR3 nucleotides: TGTGCCATCAGTGAGCCGACAGGGGGGCCCTACGAGCAGTACTTC. It encodes CAISEPTGGPYEQYF.

V gene TRBV5-1 combines with J gene TRBJ1-1; weak D call: TRBD1 (6 bases). The length of the CDR3 is 13 residues. Germline V lookup: CDR1 SGHRS, CDR2 YFSETQ. Trimming removed 0 bases at V and 6 bases at J, with 9 bases between. For the CDR3, the DNA is TGCGCCAGCAGCTTGGCCAGGGGCGCTGAAGCTTTCTTT. Its protein product is CASSLARGAEAFF.

The rearrangement links TRBV7-2 to TRBJ1-4; no clear D gene. Germline CDR1 is SGHTA and CDR2 is FQGNSA. This CDR3 is built from 15 residues. Trimming cost V 5 bases and J 8 bases, with 18 bases left between them. CDR3 amino acids: CASSVQPGPHEKLFF. In nucleotides, the CDR3 is TGTGCCAGCAGCGTCCAACCGGGTCCCCACGAAAAACTGTTTTTT. Based on the CDR3 plus reference TRBV7-2 and TRBJ1-4, the full variable domain is GAGVSQSPSNKVTEKGKDVELRCDPISGHTALYWYRQSLGQGLEFLIYFQGNSAPDKSGLPSDRFSAERTGGSVSTLTIQRTQQEDSAVYLCASSVQPGPHEKLFFGSGTQLSVL.

The chain combines TRBV4-2 with TRBJ1-3; perhaps TRBD1 as D (6 bases). The CDR3 covers 19 residues. V was clipped by 3 bases and J by 0 bases, with 21 bases between them. CDR1 is LGHNA and CDR2 is YNFKEQ in the germline V gene. The CDR3 DNA follows: TGTGCCAGCAGCCACCCTGGGGACACCCGAGCATACTCTGGAAACACCATATATTTT. It is translated as CASSHPGDTRAYSGNTIYF.

The rearrangement links TRBV12-5 to TRBJ2-1, with TRBD1 matching 9 bases. CDR1 is LGHNT, CDR2 FRNRAP, per germline. This CDR3 contains 16 residues. V gave up 5 bases and J gave up 4 bases; unmatched junction bases: 9. CDR3 bases: TGTGCTAGTGGTCAGAGGACAGGGGTGGCGTACAATGAGCAGTTCTTC. Translating it yields CASGQRTGVAYNEQFF.

J is TRBJ1-1 and V is TRBV29-1; 8 nucleotides line up with TRBD1. The CDR3 sequence is 14 residues long. Germline V gives CDR1 SQVTM, CDR2 ANQGSEA. The V gene end was trimmed by 5 bases and the J gene end by 4 bases; junction bases not matched to a gene: 9. Written as DNA, the CDR3 is TGCAGCGTTCCCCAACAGGGGGGCGGCACTGAAGCTTTCTTT. Amino acids: CSVPQQGGGTEAFF.

The chain recombines TRBV1 with TRBJ1-3; the DNA was not used to check the table's D call, TRBD1. TRBV1 has pseudogene status. This CDR3 contains 16 residues. Here the CDR3 DNA reads TGCACCAGCAGCCAAGAAAGGGGATACTCTGGAAACACCATATATTTT. Translating gives CTSSQERGYSGNTIYF.

The chain has TRBV24-1 and TRBJ2-3; D not certain. CDR3 length equals 13 residues. CDR1 and CDR2 (germline): KGHDR, SFDVKD. V was trimmed by 1 base and J by 5 bases, leaving 6 bases between them. DNA for the CDR3: TGTGCCACCAGTGATTTCGCAGGAGATACGCAGTATTTT. This sequence encodes CATSDFAGDTQYF.

The chain carries TRBV2 and TRBJ1-2; the D is unclear. Germline values: CDR1 SNHLY, CDR2 FYNNEI. Between the trimmed V and J ends, which lost 3 bases and 3 bases, there was a span of 5 bases. The CDR3 has 12 residues. The CDR3 reads CASSDSYYGYTF. The CDR3, as DNA: TGTGCCAGCAGTGACAGTTACTATGGCTACACCTTC.

The chain carries TRBV3-1 (or the pseudogene TRBV3-2) and TRBJ1-6, with 10 bases fitting TRBD1. Germline V lookup: CDR1 LGHDT, CDR2 YNNKEL (reference sequence). The junction had 9 bases not matched to a gene; V was cut back by 3 bases and J by 7 bases. The CDR3 length is 17 residues. Written as DNA, the CDR3 is TGTGCCAGCAGCCACCCCGGGACAGGGGTTGAAAATTCACCCCTCCACTTT. It codes for CASSHPGTGVENSPLHF.

The chain joins TRBV18 to TRBJ2-7; no definite D call. This CDR3 has 11 residues. V was shortened by 6 bases and J by 7 bases, with 10 bases between the two germline ends. Germline V CDR1 and CDR2: KGHSH, LQKENI. Written as DNA, the CDR3 is TGTGCCAGCTCCGAACTGAGGGAGCAGTACTTC. It translates to CASSELREQYF. Looking up the rest from reference TRBV18 and TRBJ2-7 gives the full variable domain: NAGVMQNPRHLVRRRGQEARLRCSPMKGHSHVYWYRQLPEEGLKFMVYLQKENIIDESGMPKERFSAEFPKEGPSILRIQQVVRGDSAAYFCASSELREQYFGPGTRLTVT.